Listed here are 7 T cell receptor beta chains from one sample, sequenced in a study of blood T cell repertoires in COVID-19. Method: immunoSEQ multiplex PCR; TCRdb's copy keeps in-frame clones and lacks some. Of tens of thousands of clones in the sample, approximately 93% are singletons; the top ten hold 3% to 4%. Material for sequencing was peripheral blood. The source is a man in his sixties with acute or convalescent COVID-19.

Here the CDR3 reads CAWSAPPGGYEQFF. The CDR3 region has the DNA TGTGCCTGGAGTGCTCCCCCAGGGGGTTATGAGCAGTTCTTC. The chain couples TRBV30 to TRBJ2-1; 7 positions match TRBD1. The CDR3 runs to 14 residues. J gave up 8 bases and V 1 base, and 8 bases lay outside the gene matches. CDR1 and CDR2 from the germline V gene are GTSNPN and SVGIG (reference sequence).

The chain is built from TRBV6-2 or TRBV6-3 and TRBJ2-1, with 9 nucleotides matching TRBD2. V lost 4 bases and J lost 4; bases outside the gene matches: 2. The CDR3 length is 14 residues. In germline, CDR1 is MNHEY, CDR2 SVGEGT. The DNA for the CDR3 is TGTGCCAGCAGTTCGAGCGGGGGGTACAATGAGCAGTTCTTC. It translates to CASSSSGGYNEQFF.

V is TRBV7-2 and J is TRBJ2-3; D possibly corresponds to TRBD2 (5 bases). The CDR3 length is 14 residues. The V end lost 5 bases, the J end lost 1 base, and 10 bases lay between the germline ends. Germline CDR1 reads SGHTA; CDR2 reads FQGNSA. CDR3: CASSVGVGTDTQYF. CDR3 bases: TGTGCCAGCAGCGTCGGGGTTGGCACAGATACGCAGTATTTT.

The J gene is TRBJ2-3, the V gene TRBV7-3; 9 nucleotides align to TRBD2. V dropped 5 bases and J dropped 7; count of bases not matched to a gene: 10. Germline CDR1 is SGHTA and CDR2 is FQGTGA. This CDR3 has 15 amino acids. CDR3 bases: TGTGCCAGCAGCCCATTTAGCGGGAGTGGAAATACGCAGTATTTT. It codes for CASSPFSGSGNTQYF. The full variable domain, with the rest looked up from reference TRBV7-3 and TRBJ2-3, is GAGVSQTPSNKVTEKGKYVELRCDPISGHTALYWYRQSLGQGPEFLIYFQGTGAADDSGLPNDRFFAVRPEGSVSTLKIQRTERGDSAVYLCASSPFSGSGNTQYFGPGTRLTVL.

The chain has TRBV7-9 and TRBJ2-5, with a possible D match to TRBD1 (6 bases). The V gene lost 3 bases and the J gene lost 1 base, with 12 bases spanning the gap. This CDR3 is 15 amino acids long. CDR1 is SEHNR, CDR2 FQNEAQ, per germline (reference sequence). Written as DNA, the CDR3 is TGTGCCAGCAGCTTGATGGGGGCCGGCCAAGAGACCCAGTACTTC. The encoded protein is CASSLMGAGQETQYF. Looking up the rest from reference TRBV7-9 and TRBJ2-5 gives the full variable domain: DTGVSQNPRHKITKRGQNVTFRCDPISEHNRLYWYRQTLGQGPEFLTYFQNEAQLEKSRLLSDRFSAERPKGSFSTLEIQRTEQGDSAMYLCASSLMGAGQETQYFGPGTRLLVL.

The chain recombines TRBV6-1 with TRBJ1-2, with TRBD1 matching 7 bases. The CDR3 loop spans 14 amino acids. The trim removed 1 base at V and 4 bases at J, leaving 3 bases unmatched. Germline CDR1 is MNHNS and CDR2 is SASEGT. CDR3 coding DNA: TGTGCCAGCAGTGAAGGAAGGACAGGCTATGGCTACACCTTC. Translation: CASSEGRTGYGYTF.

This clone has a single count. The rearrangement joins TRBV10-3 to TRBJ2-7; 7 bases agree with TRBD2. This CDR3 spans 15 amino acids. With 0 bases clipped from V and 3 bases from J, the junction kept 5 bases outside the gene matches. Germline-derived CDR1 and CDR2 are ENHRY and SYGVKD. The CDR3 loop is CAISESKGGSYEQYF. Here the CDR3 DNA reads TGTGCCATCAGTGAGTCGAAGGGCGGGAGCTACGAGCAGTACTTC.